This T cell receptor (beta chain) was captured in a study of identical twins. About this clonotype: Its specificity is not known. One junction end does not reproduce the germline sequence, and a read error may be involved.

TCRdb re-called the 5' RACE reads through MiXCR, storing one row per CDR3 protein. The sample yields approximately 230,000 distinct CDR3 sequences, 6% to 7% seen once. Study-level findings and limits: Models underestimated TCR alpha sharing (out-of-frame) in monozygotic twins.

The germline CDR1 and CDR2 sequences are SGHVS and FNYEAQ. The CDR3 has 9 residues. These data are also associated with another study on T cells expressing NK-cell markers.

The chain uses TRBV7-6 and TRBJ2-7, with D unclear. The TCR sequence derives from a woman between 18 and 30 years old in good health. The sequenced sample was CD8+ T cells sorted from blood. The CDR3 DNA follows: TGTGCCAGCAGCCCCCCGCTGGTTTTC. This codes for CASSPPLVF.